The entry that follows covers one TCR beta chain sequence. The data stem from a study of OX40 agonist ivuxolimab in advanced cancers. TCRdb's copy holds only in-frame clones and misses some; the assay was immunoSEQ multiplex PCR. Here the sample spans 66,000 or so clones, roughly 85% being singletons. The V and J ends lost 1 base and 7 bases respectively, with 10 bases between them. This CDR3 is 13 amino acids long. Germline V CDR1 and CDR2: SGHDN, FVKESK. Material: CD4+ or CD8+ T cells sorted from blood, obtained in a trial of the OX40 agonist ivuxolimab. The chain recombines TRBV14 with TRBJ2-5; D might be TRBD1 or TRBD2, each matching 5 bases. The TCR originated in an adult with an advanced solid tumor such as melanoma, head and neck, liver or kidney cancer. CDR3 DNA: TGTGCCAGCAGCCAAGCCGGGACCGGGACCCAGTACTTC. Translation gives CASSQAGTGTQYF.